The T cell receptor (beta chain) under discussion was sequenced for a study of OX40 agonist ivuxolimab in advanced cancers. At the level of the study: Patients were dosed with the agonistic anti-OX40 (CD134) antibody ivuxolimab.

The study's findings and limits: Relative to CD4+, CD8+ T cells held more expanded clones on average.

TCRdb's table, derived via immunoSEQ multiplex PCR, lists solely in-frame clones and lacks some. Among 15,000 to 20,000 clones, roughly 80% were seen once, and the ten largest hold roughly 25%. V lost 6 bases and J lost 0, with 14 bases in between. Germline values: CDR1 MNHNY, CDR2 SVGAGI (reference sequence). The CDR3 is 15 amino acids. Blood was sampled at baseline, cycle 4 day 1, and cycle 7 day 1. This clone was seen just once. Its antigen is not identified. This sequence was found in an adult with an advanced solid tumor such as melanoma, head and neck, liver or kidney cancer. This chain links TRBV6-6 with TRBJ1-1; the D gene is possibly TRBD1 (6 bases). The material sequenced was CD4+ or CD8+ T cells sorted from blood, taken in a trial of the OX40 agonist ivuxolimab. The CDR3 coding sequence is TGTGCCAGCAGGGACCGTGACAGGTTGAACACTGAAGCTTTCTTT. Encoded protein: CASRDRDRLNTEAFF.